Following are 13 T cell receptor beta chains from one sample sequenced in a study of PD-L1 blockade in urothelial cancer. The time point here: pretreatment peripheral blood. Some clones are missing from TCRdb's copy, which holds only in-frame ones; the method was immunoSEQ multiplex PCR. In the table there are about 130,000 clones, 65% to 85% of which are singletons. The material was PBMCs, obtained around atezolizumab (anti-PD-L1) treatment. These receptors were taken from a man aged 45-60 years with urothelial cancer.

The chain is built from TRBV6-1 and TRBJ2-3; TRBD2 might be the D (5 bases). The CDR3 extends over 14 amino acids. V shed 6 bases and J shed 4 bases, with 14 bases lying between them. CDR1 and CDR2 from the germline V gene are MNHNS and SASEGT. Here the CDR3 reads CASSSLLGADTQYF. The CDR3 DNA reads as TGTGCCAGCAGCAGTCTCCTGGGAGCAGATACGCAGTATTTT.

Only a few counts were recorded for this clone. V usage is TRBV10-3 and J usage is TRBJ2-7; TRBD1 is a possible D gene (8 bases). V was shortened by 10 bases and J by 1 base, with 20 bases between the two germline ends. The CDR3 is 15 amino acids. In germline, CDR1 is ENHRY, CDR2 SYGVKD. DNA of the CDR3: TGTGCCAGCAGCGGGACCGGGACAGGTTCCTACGAGCAGTACTTC. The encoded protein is CASSGTGTGSYEQYF.

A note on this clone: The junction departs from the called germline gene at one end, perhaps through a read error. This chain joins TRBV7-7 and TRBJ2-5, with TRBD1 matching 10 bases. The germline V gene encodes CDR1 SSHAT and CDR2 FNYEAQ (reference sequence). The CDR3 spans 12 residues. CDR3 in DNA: TGTGCTAGCAGGGACAGGGGAGAGACCCAGTACTTC. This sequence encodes CASRDRGETQYF.

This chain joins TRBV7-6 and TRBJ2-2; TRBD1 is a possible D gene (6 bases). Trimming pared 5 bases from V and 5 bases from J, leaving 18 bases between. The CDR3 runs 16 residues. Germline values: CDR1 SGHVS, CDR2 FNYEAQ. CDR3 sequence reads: CASSRLGHSPTGELFF. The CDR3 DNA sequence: TGTGCCAGCAGCCGCCTGGGACATAGTCCAACCGGGGAGCTGTTTTTT. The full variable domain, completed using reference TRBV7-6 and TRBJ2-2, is GAGVSQSPRYKVTKRGQDVALRCDPISGHVSLYWYRQALGQGPEFLTYFNYEAQQDKSGLPNDRFSAERPEGSISTLTIQRTEQRDSAMYRCASSRLGHSPTGELFFGEGSRLTVL.

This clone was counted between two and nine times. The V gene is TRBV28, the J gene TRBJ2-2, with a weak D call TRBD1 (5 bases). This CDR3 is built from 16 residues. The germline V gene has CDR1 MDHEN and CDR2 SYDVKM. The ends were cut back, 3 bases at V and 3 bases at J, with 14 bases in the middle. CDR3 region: CASSLGGGAYTGELFF. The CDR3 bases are TGTGCCAGCAGTTTGGGTGGTGGGGCTTACACCGGGGAGCTGTTTTTT.

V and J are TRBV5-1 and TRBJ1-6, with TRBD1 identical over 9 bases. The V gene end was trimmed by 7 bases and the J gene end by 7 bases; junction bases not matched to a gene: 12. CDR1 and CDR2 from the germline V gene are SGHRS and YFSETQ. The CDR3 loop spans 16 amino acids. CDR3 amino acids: CASRSIGGQGNSPLHF. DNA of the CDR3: TGCGCCAGCCGTTCAATAGGGGGACAGGGCAATTCACCCCTCCACTTT.

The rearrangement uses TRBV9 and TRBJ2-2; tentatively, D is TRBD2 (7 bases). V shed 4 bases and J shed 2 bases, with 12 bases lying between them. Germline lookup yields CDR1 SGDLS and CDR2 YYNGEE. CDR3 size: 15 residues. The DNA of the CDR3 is TGTGCCAGCAGCCCGAGGGGGGGCAACACCGGGGAGCTGTTTTTT. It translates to CASSPRGGNTGELFF.

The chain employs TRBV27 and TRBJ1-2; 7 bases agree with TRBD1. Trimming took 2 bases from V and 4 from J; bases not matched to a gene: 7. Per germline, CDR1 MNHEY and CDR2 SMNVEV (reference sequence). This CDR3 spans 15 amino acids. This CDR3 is CASSLARQGAYGYTF. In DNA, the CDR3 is TGTGCCAGCAGTTTAGCGAGACAGGGTGCCTATGGCTACACCTTC.

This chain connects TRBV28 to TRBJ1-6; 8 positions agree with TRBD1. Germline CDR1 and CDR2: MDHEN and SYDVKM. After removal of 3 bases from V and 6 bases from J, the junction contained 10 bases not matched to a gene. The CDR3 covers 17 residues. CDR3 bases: TGTGCCAGCAGTTTTACTTTAAACGACAGGGGTAATTCACCCCTCCACTTT. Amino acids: CASSFTLNDRGNSPLHF.

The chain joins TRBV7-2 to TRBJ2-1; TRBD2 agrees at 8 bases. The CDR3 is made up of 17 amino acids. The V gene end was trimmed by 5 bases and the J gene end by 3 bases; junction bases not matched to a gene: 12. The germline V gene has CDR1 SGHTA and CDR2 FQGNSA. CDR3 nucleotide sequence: TGTGCCAGCAGCCCGCGGGGGGCGGGAGAAAGCTACAATGAGCAGTTCTTC. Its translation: CASSPRGAGESYNEQFF.

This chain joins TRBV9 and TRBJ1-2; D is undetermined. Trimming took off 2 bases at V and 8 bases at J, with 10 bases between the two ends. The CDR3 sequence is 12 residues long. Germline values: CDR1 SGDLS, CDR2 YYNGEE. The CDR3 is CASSVALKGYTF. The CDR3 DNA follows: TGTGCCAGCAGCGTCGCGTTAAAGGGCTACACCTTC. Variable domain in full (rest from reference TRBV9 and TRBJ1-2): DSGVTQTPKHLITATGQRVTLRCSPRSGDLSVYWYQQSLDQGLQFLIQYYNGEERAKGNILERFSAQQFPDLHSELNLSSLELGDSALYFCASSVALKGYTFGSGTRLTVV.

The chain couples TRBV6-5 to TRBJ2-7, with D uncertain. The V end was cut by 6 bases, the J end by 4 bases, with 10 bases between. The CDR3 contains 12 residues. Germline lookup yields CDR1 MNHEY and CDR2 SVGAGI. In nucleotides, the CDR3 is TGTGCCAGCAGCCCCACTCTATACGAGCAGTACTTC. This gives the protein CASSPTLYEQYF.

The CDR3 here is CATGTLGLAGGSNEQFF. In nucleotides, the CDR3 is TGTGCCACCGGGACGCTAGGACTAGCGGGAGGAAGTAATGAGCAGTTCTTC. The chain links TRBV19 to TRBJ2-1, with 14 bases that match TRBD2. This CDR3 contains 17 residues. Germline V gene lookup returns CDR1 LNHDA and CDR2 SQIVND (reference sequence). V lost 10 bases and J lost 7; bases outside the gene matches: 15.